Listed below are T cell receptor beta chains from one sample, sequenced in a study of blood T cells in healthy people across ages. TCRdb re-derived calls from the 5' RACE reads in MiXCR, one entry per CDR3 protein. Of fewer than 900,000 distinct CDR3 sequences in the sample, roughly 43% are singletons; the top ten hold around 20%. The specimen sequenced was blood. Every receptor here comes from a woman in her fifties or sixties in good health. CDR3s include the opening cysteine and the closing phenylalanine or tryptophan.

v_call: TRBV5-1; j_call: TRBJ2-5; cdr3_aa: CASSLGGTSRSEETQYF
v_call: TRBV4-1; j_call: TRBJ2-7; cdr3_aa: CASGQDQVPVARKYF
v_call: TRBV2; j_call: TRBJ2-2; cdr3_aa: CASSGGRTGELFF
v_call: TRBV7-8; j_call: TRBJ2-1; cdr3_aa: CASGLSFIYEQFF
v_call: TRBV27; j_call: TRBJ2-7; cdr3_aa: CASRPTVTLLYEQYF
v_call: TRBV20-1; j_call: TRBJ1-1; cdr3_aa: CSAPRQNTEAFF
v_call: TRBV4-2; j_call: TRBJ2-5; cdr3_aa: CASSQDSGPDGETQYF
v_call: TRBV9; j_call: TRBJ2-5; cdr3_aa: CASSVGAEKETQYF
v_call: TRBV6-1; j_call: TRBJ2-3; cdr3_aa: CASSPGLAGVIGTDTQYF
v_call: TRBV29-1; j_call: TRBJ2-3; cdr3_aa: CSVDVGTSGNTDTQYF
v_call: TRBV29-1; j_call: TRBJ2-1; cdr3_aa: CCVERGGNEQFF
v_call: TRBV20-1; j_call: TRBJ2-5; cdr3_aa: CSARDVGGNQETQYF
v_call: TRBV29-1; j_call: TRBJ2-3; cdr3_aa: CSVERRVSTGTQYF
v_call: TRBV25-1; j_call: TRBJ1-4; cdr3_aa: CASIGGPQSDGKKLFF
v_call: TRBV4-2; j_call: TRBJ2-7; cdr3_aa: CASSQDLRGGGYEQYF
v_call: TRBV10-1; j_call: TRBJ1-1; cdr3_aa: CASSKNVDRGTFF
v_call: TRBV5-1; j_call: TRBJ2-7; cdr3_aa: CASSPREDYYEQYF
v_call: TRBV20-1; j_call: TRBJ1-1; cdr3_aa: CSVFSGKQNTEAFF
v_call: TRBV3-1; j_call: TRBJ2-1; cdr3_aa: CAISQRGISYNEQFF
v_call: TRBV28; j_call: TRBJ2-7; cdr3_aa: CASRTRPPSLEQYF
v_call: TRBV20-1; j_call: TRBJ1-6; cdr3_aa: CSARDVDRLNSPLHF
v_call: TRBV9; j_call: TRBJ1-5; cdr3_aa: CASSVGGQSNQPQHF
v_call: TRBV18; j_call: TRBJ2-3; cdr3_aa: CASSPIAVSGAPTDTQYF
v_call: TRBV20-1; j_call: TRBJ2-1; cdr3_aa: CSGRKRGGEANEQFF
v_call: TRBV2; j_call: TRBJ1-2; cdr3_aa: CASSEPYGYTF